This T cell receptor (beta chain) was found in a study of T cells after posttransplantation cyclophosphamide. Broader study findings: Later blood repertoires were often dominated by clones from the donor CD8+ memory compartment.

Of note for this clone: Its target is unknown.

Libraries were prepared by immunoSEQ multiplex PCR; TCRdb keeps only in-frame clonotypes and omits some of them. The table has 20,000 to 25,000 clones, about 82% seen once. The V end lost 4 bases, the J end lost 4 bases, and 21 bases lay between the germline ends. Looked up from germline, CDR1 is MGHRA and CDR2 is YSYEKL. The CDR3 runs to 17 residues. The chain carries TRBV4-1 and TRBJ2-3, with D possibly being TRBD1 (6 bases). Material for sequencing was PBMCs. This clonotype was sampled from a woman in her sixties or seventies with a blood cancer, CMV-positive, and with a related stem cell donor. In DNA, the CDR3 is TGCGCCAGCAGCCGAGACGTACAGGGTCTTAGGCCAGATACGCAGTATTTT. It yields the protein CASSRDVQGLRPDTQYF.